These 24 T cell receptor beta chains were sequenced from one sample in a study of shared clonotypes between healthy human individuals. TCRdb's table, derived via immunoSEQ multiplex PCR, lists solely in-frame clones and lacks some. Of fewer than 700,000 clones in the sample, around 78% were seen once. Input material: PBMCs. The receptor set was obtained from a woman aged 40 to 50 in good health. Some clones in this sample may be carry-over from other donors' samples.

The gene calls are TRBV30 and TRBJ1-2; possibly TRBD1 for D (5 bases). V dropped 5 bases and J dropped 8 bases, with 15 bases sitting between them. The CDR3 is 12 residues long. The germline V gene has CDR1 GTSNPN and CDR2 SVGIG (reference sequence). The CDR3 DNA sequence: TGTGCCTGGTGGAAGCAGGGAGGGGGCTACACCTTC. Amino acid sequence: CAWWKQGGGYTF.

The V call is TRBV5-1, the J call TRBJ2-2; the D gene is possibly TRBD1 (6 bases). CDR3 length: 15 amino acids. Germline CDR1 reads SGHRS; CDR2 reads YFSETQ. The V and J ends lost 0 bases and 7 bases respectively, with 13 bases between them. In DNA, the CDR3 is TGCGCCAGCAGCTTGGGGGGACAACGCGTCGGGGAGCTGTTTTTT. Its translation: CASSLGGQRVGELFF.

The rearrangement links TRBV25-1 to TRBJ2-4, with D tentatively TRBD1 or TRBD2 (5 bases each). Germline V CDR1 and CDR2: MGHDK, SYGVNS. V was shortened by 1 base and J by 6 bases, with 13 bases between the two germline ends. This CDR3 region has 15 residues. This CDR3 reads CASSELRARGNIQYF. CDR3 bases: TGTGCCAGCAGTGAATTGAGGGCGAGGGGAAACATTCAGTACTTC.

CDR3 coding DNA: TGTGCCACCGGCGTTCTTCAAGAGACCCAGTACTTC. Translation gives CATGVLQETQYF. This sequence joins TRBV10-3 and TRBJ2-5; no reliable D call. V gave up 10 bases and J gave up 2 bases, with 11 bases separating them. Looked up from germline, CDR1 is ENHRY and CDR2 is SYGVKD. The length of the CDR3 is 12 residues.

The sample holds many counts of this clone. V is TRBV5-4 and J is TRBJ2-7, with TRBD1 identical over 10 bases. The germline CDR1 and CDR2 sequences are SGHNT and YYREEE (reference sequence). The CDR3 extends over 14 amino acids. V shed 1 base and J 6 bases; nucleotides not matched to a gene: 4. CDR3 amino acids: CASSLRQGAVEQYF. In DNA form, the CDR3 reads TGTGCCAGCAGCTTGCGACAGGGGGCGGTCGAGCAGTACTTC.

Notes on this clone: At the DNA level, this CDR3 is encoded by other sequences in the same sample as well. The chain carries TRBV7-9 and TRBJ2-7; D not resolved. The CDR3 totals 12 residues. Trimming left V 5 bases short and J 1 base short, with 6 bases between. Per the germline V gene, CDR1 is SEHNR and CDR2 is FQNEAQ (reference sequence). Written as DNA, the CDR3 is TGTGCCAGCAGCCTGACTTCCTACGAGCAGTACTTC. Translating it yields CASSLTSYEQYF.

Comments on this clone: A much more abundant neighbour one base away suggests this may be a read error. The chain joins TRBV28 to TRBJ1-1; D uncertain. CDR1 and CDR2 (germline): MDHEN, SYDVKM. The CDR3 runs 13 residues. The V and J ends lost 3 bases and 1 base respectively, with 6 bases between them. CDR3 DNA: TGTGCCAGCAGTTTTATCGGGAACACTGAAGCTTTCTTT. It translates to CASSFIGNTEAFF.

The chain is built from TRBV6-7 and TRBJ1-3, with D tentatively TRBD1 (5 bases). TRBV6-7 is an open reading frame whose function is uncertain. The CDR3 spans 15 residues. V was trimmed by 0 bases and J by 0 bases, leaving 6 bases between them. Here the CDR3 DNA reads TGTGCCAGCAGTTACTCAGGGGCCTCTGGAAACACCATATATTTT. Translation: CASSYSGASGNTIYF.

The chain carries TRBV6-1 and TRBJ1-1; weak D call: TRBD1 (5 bases). CDR3 length: 15 residues. Germline V CDR1 and CDR2: MNHNS, SASEGT. Trimming stripped 6 bases from V and 2 bases from J, with 16 bases between. The CDR3 coding sequence is TGTGCCAGCAGGGCAAATGGGGGGAAAAACACTGAAGCTTTCTTT. Translated, it gives CASRANGGKNTEAFF.

The V gene is TRBV11-1, the J gene TRBJ2-7; TRBD2 agrees at 10 bases. CDR1 is SGHAT and CDR2 is FQDESV in the germline V gene (reference sequence). The J segment lost 6 bases and the V segment lost 1 base, leaving 15 bases of the junction unmatched. This CDR3 has 18 amino acids. This CDR3 is CASSLGRASGSSTGEQYF. CDR3 sequence (DNA): TGTGCCAGCAGCTTAGGGCGGGCTAGCGGGAGTTCGACGGGCGAGCAGTACTTC. Full variable domain (outside the CDR3, taken from reference TRBV11-1 and TRBJ2-7): EAEVAQSPRYKITEKSQAVAFWCDPISGHATLYWYRQILGQGPELLVQFQDESVVDDSQLPKDRFSAERLKGVDSTLKIQPAELGDSAMYLCASSLGRASGSSTGEQYFGPGTRLTVT.

The genes are TRBV2 and TRBJ2-2; D is uncertain. The CDR3 consists of 13 residues. The V gene's germline CDR1 is SNHLY and CDR2 FYNNEI. Trimming removed 6 bases from V and 6 bases from J, with 11 bases in between. The CDR3 DNA is TGTGCCAGCAGAAATCCCCTTCCCGGGGAGCTGTTTTTT. Translated, it gives CASRNPLPGELFF. Drawing the rest from reference TRBV2 and TRBJ2-2, the complete variable domain is EPEVTQTPSHQVTQMGQEVILRCVPISNHLYFYWYRQILGQKVEFLVSFYNNEISEKSEIFDDQFSVERPDGSNFTLKIRSTKLEDSAMYFCASRNPLPGELFFGEGSRLTVL.

This sequence joins TRBV5-4 and TRBJ2-7, with 7 bases aligning to TRBD2. Germline CDR1 SGHNT, CDR2 YYREEE (reference sequence). Trimming at V came to 4 bases and at J to 2 bases, leaving 12 bases not matched to a gene. This CDR3 has 16 amino acids. CDR3 DNA: TGTGCCAGCAGCCCTAACGGACTAGTCCCACCCTACGAGCAGTACTTC. The encoded protein is CASSPNGLVPPYEQYF.

This clone was seen many times. The chain has TRBV2 and TRBJ2-2; 7 bases agree with TRBD1. CDR3 length: 15 residues. Germline loops: CDR1 SNHLY, CDR2 FYNNEI. Unmatched junction bases numbered 11, after V lost 7 bases and J lost 6 bases. The CDR3 spells CASMTPDRVPGELFF. DNA for the CDR3: TGTGCCAGCATGACCCCAGACAGGGTCCCCGGGGAGCTGTTTTTT.

This clone has only a few counts. The gene calls are TRBV9 and TRBJ2-5; TRBD2 is a possible D gene (5 bases). V dropped 6 bases and J dropped 3 bases, with 18 bases sitting between them. This CDR3 region has 15 residues. CDR1 is SGDLS and CDR2 is YYNGEE in the germline V gene. The CDR3 DNA is TGTGCCAGCAACGTTCTCGGGATGGGTGAAGAGACCCAGTACTTC. It translates to CASNVLGMGEETQYF. Full variable domain (missing parts from reference TRBV9 and TRBJ2-5): DSGVTQTPKHLITATGQRVTLRCSPRSGDLSVYWYQQSLDQGLQFLIQYYNGEERAKGNILERFSAQQFPDLHSELNLSSLELGDSALYFCASNVLGMGEETQYFGPGTRLLVL.

The rearrangement links TRBV5-1 to TRBJ1-1, with TRBD1 identical over 10 bases. The CDR3 sequence is 15 residues long. The germline gives CDR1 SGHRS, CDR2 YFSETQ. V gave up 0 bases and J gave up 7 bases; unmatched junction bases: 6. In DNA, the CDR3 is TGCGCCAGCAGCTTGGTGGGGGGACAGGGGAGTGAAGCTTTCTTT. Translation: CASSLVGGQGSEAFF. Full variable domain (rest looked up from reference TRBV5-1 and TRBJ1-1): KAGVTQTPRYLIKTRGQQVTLSCSPISGHRSVSWYQQTPGQGLQFLFEYFSETQRNKGNFPGRFSGRQFSNSRSEMNVSTLELGDSALYLCASSLVGGQGSEAFFGQGTRLTVV.

The V call is TRBV7-3, the J call TRBJ2-1, with D tentatively TRBD2 (6 bases). V lost 1 base, J lost 7 bases, and 11 bases lay in between. The CDR3 contains 14 residues. CDR1 is SGHTA and CDR2 is FQGTGA in the germline V gene. This chain's CDR3 is CASSLMGGGNEQFF. Written as DNA, the CDR3 is TGTGCCAGCAGCTTAATGGGGGGAGGTAATGAGCAGTTCTTC.

CDR3 sequence reads: CASGGEASNQPQHF. In DNA, the CDR3 is TGTGCCAGTGGGGGTGAGGCTAGCAATCAGCCCCAGCATTTT. This sequence joins TRBV19 and TRBJ1-5; the D gene is possibly TRBD1 (5 bases). The CDR3 is 14 residues long. Trimming removed 8 bases at V and 0 bases at J, with 11 bases between. Germline CDR1 and CDR2: LNHDA and SQIVND (reference sequence).

The chain combines TRBV7-9 with TRBJ2-4; possible D gene TRBD2, 5 bases. V lost 3 bases, J lost 5 bases, and 14 bases lay in between. In germline, CDR1 is SEHNR, CDR2 FQNEAQ (reference sequence). The CDR3 is made up of 15 amino acids. The CDR3 DNA reads TGTGCCAGCAGCTTTGTGGGAGTGGGAGAAAACATTCAGTACTTC. Translated, it gives CASSFVGVGENIQYF.

V usage is TRBV4-1 and J usage is TRBJ2-4; TRBD1 or TRBD2 may be the D gene (5 bases each). This CDR3 contains 17 residues. Trimming shortened V by 1 base and J by 7 bases, and 20 bases separated the two germline ends. The V gene's germline CDR1 is MGHRA and CDR2 YSYEKL. The CDR3 nucleotides are TGCGCCAGCAGCCAAGGACTCCAGGGTTCCCCGGGGAACATTCAGTACTTC. Translating gives CASSQGLQGSPGNIQYF.

As concerns this clone: Other DNA sequences in this sample translate to the same CDR3. This chain uses TRBV30 with TRBJ1-4; no clear D. Trimming removed 3 bases at V and 4 bases at J, with 3 bases between. Germline assignment: CDR1 GTSNPN and CDR2 SVGIG (reference sequence). This CDR3 has 11 amino acids. CDR3 DNA sequence: TGTGCCTGGAGCCTTAATGAAAAACTGTTTTTT. As protein: CAWSLNEKLFF.

The chain is built from TRBV9 and TRBJ2-1; D might be TRBD1 (6 bases). Germline assignment: CDR1 SGDLS and CDR2 YYNGEE. The CDR3 is 14 residues long. The V and J ends lost 1 base and 8 bases respectively, with 13 bases between them. The DNA of the CDR3 is TGTGCCAGCAGCGTAAGGACAGACGGGTATGAGCAGTTCTTC. It specifies CASSVRTDGYEQFF.

This clone was seen once. The chain uses TRBV28 and TRBJ2-7; D could derive from TRBD1 or TRBD2 (5 bases each). Germline-derived CDR1 and CDR2 are MDHEN and SYDVKM. This CDR3 has 12 residues. Trimming removed 4 bases from V and 6 bases from J, with 10 bases in between. The CDR3 region is CASSSLGAEQYF. As DNA, the CDR3 is TGTGCCAGCAGTTCCCTCGGGGCCGAGCAGTACTTC.

V is TRBV6-5 and J is TRBJ2-2, with a possible D match to TRBD2 (6 bases). The germline CDR1 and CDR2 sequences are MNHEY and SVGAGI. The CDR3 length is 16 residues. Deletions cut 3 bases from V and 4 bases from J, with 15 bases between. CDR3 coding DNA: TGTGCCAGCAGTTATATCCGGCAGGGAGGCACCGGGGAGCTGTTTTTT. It codes for CASSYIRQGGTGELFF.

V and J are TRBV7-6 and TRBJ1-4, with D unresolved. CDR1 and CDR2 (germline): SGHVS, FNYEAQ. The V end was cut by 3 bases, the J end by 7 bases, with 15 bases between. The CDR3 spans 15 residues. CDR3: CASSFMREAGEKLFF. For the CDR3, the DNA is TGTGCCAGCAGCTTTATGCGGGAGGCGGGTGAAAAACTGTTTTTT.